This T cell receptor beta chain comes out of a study of T cell responses to AZD1222 COVID-19 vaccine. This clone was seen only once. This CDR3 is 13 amino acids long. Trimming left V 3 bases short and J 8 bases short, with 13 bases between. Per the germline V gene, CDR1 is MNHNS and CDR2 is SASEGT. Produced via immunoSEQ multiplex PCR; TCRdb's table is partial and in-frame only. This table holds roughly 150,000 clones, roughly nine tenths found once. V gene TRBV6-1 combines with J gene TRBJ1-2; TRBD1 is a possible D gene (5 bases). This sequence was found in an adult who received the AZD1222 COVID-19 vaccine. The sample in question was peripheral blood, obtained 28 days after the second AZD1222 dose. The CDR3 loop is CASSEGQSRGYTF. CDR3 bases: TGTGCCAGCAGTGAGGGGCAGAGCCGGGGCTACACCTTC.